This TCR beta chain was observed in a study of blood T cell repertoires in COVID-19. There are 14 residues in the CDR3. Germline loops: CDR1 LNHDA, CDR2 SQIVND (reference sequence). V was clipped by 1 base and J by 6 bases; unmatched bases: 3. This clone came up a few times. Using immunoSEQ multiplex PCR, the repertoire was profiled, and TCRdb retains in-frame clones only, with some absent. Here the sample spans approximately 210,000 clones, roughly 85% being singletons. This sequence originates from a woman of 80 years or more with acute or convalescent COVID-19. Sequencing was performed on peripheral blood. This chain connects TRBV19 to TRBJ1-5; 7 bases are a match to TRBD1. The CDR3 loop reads CASSIAAGGQPQHF. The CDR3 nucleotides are TGTGCCAGTAGTATAGCCGCAGGGGGTCAGCCCCAGCATTTT. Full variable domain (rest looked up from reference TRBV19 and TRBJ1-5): DGGITQSPKYLFRKEGQNVTLSCEQNLNHDAMYWYRQDPGQGLRLIYYSQIVNDFQKGDIAEGYSVSREKKESFPLTVTSAQKNPTAFYLCASSIAAGGQPQHFGDGTRLSIL.